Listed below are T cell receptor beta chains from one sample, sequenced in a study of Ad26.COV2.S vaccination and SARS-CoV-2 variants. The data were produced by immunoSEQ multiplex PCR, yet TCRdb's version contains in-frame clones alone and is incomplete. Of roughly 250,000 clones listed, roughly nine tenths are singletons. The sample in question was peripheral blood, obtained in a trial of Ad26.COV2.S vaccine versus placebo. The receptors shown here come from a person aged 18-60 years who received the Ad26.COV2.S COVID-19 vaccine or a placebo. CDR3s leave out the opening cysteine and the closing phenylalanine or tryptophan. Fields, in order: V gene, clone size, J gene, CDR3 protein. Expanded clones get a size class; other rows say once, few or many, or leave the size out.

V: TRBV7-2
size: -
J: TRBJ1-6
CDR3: ASSQSLGNSPLH

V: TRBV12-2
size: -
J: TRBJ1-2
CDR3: ASRRAEKGPFYGYT

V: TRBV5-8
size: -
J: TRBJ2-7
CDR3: ASSFPGPHYGDEQY

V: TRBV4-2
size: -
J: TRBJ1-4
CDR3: ASREGRNEKLF

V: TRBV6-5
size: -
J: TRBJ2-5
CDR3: ASSLGGTQETQY

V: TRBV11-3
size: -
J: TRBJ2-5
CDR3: ASSFDGRETQY

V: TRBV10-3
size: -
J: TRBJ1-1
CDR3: AISVDAGNTEAF

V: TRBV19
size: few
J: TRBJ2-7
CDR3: ASRDGGYEQY

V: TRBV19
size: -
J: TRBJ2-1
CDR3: ASSPLAGFYNEQF

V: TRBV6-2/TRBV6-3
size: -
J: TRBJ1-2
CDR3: ASSAAQRVDGYT

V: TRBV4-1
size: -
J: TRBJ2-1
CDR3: ASSRQGGNEQF

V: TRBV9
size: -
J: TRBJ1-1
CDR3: ASSPTTVNTEAF

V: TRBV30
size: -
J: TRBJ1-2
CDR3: AWSVGGARGGYT

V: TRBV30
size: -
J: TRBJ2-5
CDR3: AWSVGLGGETQY

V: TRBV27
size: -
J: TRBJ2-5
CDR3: ASSLRGETQY

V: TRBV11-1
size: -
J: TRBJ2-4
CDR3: ASSLVGSGKNIQY

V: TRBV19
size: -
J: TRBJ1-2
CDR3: ASSIVAGGYGYT

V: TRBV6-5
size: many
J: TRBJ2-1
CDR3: ASSIGQGGNEQF

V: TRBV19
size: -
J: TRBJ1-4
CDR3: ASSIQGANEKLF

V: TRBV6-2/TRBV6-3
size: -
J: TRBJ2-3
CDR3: ASSFSGGATDTQY

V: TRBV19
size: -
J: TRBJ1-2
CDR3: ASSINPYGYT

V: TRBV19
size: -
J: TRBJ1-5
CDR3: ASSIVRTAQVSQH

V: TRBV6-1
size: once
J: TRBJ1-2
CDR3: ASSEALGRGWYGYT

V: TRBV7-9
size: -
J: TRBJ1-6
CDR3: ASSLGFTGRINSPLH

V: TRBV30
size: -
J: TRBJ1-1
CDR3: AWRRENTEAF

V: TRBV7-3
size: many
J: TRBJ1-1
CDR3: ASSLGGYGEAF

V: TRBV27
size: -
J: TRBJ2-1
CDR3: ASTIRGGAYNEQF

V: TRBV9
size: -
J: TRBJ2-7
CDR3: ASSVGASGGSYEQY

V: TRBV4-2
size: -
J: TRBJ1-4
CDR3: ASSQDRAGLGGLF

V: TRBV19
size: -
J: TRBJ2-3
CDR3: ASSIGGGDTQY

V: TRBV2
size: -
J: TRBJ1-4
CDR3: ASSPFNEKLF

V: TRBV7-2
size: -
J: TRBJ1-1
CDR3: ASSYYRAGAEAF

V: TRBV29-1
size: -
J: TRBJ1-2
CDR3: SVEDPGKMAYGYT

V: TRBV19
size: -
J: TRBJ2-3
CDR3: ASSGQGAVFTDTQY

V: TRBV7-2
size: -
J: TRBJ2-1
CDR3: ASSLLAGGSSYNEQF

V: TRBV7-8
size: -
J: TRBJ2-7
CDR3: ASSPKGLAYEQY

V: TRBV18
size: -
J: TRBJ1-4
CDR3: ASSRGTTNEKLF

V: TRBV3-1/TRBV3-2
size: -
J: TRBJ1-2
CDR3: ASSHLALRDGYT

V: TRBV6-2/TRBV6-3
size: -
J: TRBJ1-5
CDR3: ASSHTGGPFQPQH

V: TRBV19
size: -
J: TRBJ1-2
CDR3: ASSMGDALYYGYT

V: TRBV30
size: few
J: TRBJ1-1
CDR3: AWRHWNTEAF

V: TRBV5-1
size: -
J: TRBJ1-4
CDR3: ASSVQGRGEKLF

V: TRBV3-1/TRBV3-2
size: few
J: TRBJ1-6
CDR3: ASSQKGGTSFPSSYNSPLH

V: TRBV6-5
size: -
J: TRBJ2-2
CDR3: ASSYVAGARELF

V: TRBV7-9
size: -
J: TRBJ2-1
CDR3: ASSRGLAGAQVDNEQF

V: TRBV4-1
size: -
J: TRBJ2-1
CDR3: ASSPPWGEQF

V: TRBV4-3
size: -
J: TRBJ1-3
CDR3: ASSQDYRGLASGNTIY

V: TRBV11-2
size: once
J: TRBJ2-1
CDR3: ASSLRLAGGYEQF

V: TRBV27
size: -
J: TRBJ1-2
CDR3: ASSPGGRVGYT

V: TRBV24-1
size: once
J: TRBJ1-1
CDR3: ATSDPDTEAF

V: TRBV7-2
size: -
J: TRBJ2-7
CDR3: ASSIQGGAYEQY

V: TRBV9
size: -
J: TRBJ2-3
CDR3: ASSVKWGAITDTQY

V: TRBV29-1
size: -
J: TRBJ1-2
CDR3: SVVPSSGLYGYT

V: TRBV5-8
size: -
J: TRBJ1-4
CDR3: ASSGPQGGIGKLF

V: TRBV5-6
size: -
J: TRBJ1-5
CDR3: ASSLGPDNQPQH

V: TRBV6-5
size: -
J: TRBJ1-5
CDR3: ASSKLTGEQPQH

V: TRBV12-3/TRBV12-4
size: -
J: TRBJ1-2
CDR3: ASSTTGNYGYT

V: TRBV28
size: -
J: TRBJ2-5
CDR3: ASTFAGETQY